This T cell receptor (beta chain) was retrieved from a study of regulatory T cells in long-lasting Graves disease. This clonotype was detected a few times. Noted time point: newly diagnosed GD, antithyroid drugs for less than 3 months. The authors made the TCR library using RNA they extracted from PBMCs. Criteria from the American Thyroid Association guidelines were applied to diagnose Graves' disease. Arm-PCR with iRepertoire HTBI primers amplified the CDR3 regions for these TCR beta libraries. Authors' methods: Samples collectively showed approximately 62 TRBV and roughly 15 TRBJ segments. TCRdb used MiXCR to reprocess the multiplex PCR reads, holding one entry per CDR3 protein. Clone size and V and J calls follow TCRdb, not the original study. The table lists hundreds of thousands of distinct CDR3 sequences, roughly 15% of them singletons. Another study also made use of these data, one on T cells in Graves' hyperthyroidism and ophthalmopathy. That paper states: Clinical symptoms, serum thyroxine, TRAb, thyroid ultrasound and orbital computed tomography established diagnosis.

The origin of this receptor is a woman in her twenties or thirties with Graves disease. This sample comprised peripheral blood mononuclear cells (PBMCs), obtained at new diagnosis, from a patient treated with antithyroid drugs.

CDR3 loop: CASSIHRGDIGELFF. The CDR3, as DNA: TGTGCCAGTAGTATCCACAGGGGTGACATCGGGGAGCTGTTTTTT. The chain links TRBV19 to TRBJ2-2, with TRBD1 matching 7 bases. With V trimmed by 3 bases and J by 7 bases, 8 bases remained unmatched. CDR3 length equals 15 residues. The germline gives CDR1 LNHDA, CDR2 SQIVND (reference sequence).